This TCR beta chain came from a study of cytomegalovirus exposure and HLA in healthy donors. The assay was immunoSEQ multiplex PCR, and TCRdb's table has in-frame clones only and misses some. The sample lists about 50,000 clones, 93% occurring once. Material for sequencing was PBMCs. The clonotype was recovered from a woman aged 18-35 years in good health and CMV-seropositive.

The CDR3 sequence: CATAGQGANGYTF. The DNA for the CDR3 is TGTGCCACAGCGGGACAGGGGGCTAATGGCTACACCTTC. The chain uses TRBV6-5 and TRBJ1-2, with 12 nucleotides matching TRBD1. With 10 bases clipped from V and 6 bases from J, the junction kept 6 bases outside the gene matches. The CDR3 runs to 13 residues. The germline CDR1 and CDR2 sequences are MNHEY and SVGAGI.